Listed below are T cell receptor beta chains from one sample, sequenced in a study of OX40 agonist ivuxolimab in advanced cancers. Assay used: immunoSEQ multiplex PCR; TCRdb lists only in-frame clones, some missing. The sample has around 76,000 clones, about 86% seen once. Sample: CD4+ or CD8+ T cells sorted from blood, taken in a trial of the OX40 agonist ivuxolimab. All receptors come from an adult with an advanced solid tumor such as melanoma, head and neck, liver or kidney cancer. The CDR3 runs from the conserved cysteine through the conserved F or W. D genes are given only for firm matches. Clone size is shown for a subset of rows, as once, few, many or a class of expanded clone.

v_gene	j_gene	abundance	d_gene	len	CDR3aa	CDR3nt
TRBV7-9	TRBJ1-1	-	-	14	CASSLQGPNTEAFF	TGTGCCAGCAGCTTACAGGGGCCGAACACTGAAGCTTTCTTT
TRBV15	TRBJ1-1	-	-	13	CATSRDLWTEAFF	TGTGCCACCAGCAGAGATCTCTGGACTGAAGCTTTCTTT
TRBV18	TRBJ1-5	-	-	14	CASSPQLSNQPQHF	TGTGCCAGCTCACCACAGTTATCCAATCAGCCCCAGCATTTT
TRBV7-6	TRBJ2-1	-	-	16	CASSFAGISSYNEQFF	TGTGCCAGCAGCTTCGCGGGGATCTCCTCCTACAATGAGCAGTTCTTC
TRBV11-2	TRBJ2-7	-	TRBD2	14	CASSSGTSGYEQYF	TGTGCCAGCAGCTCCGGGACTAGCGGCTACGAGCAGTACTTC
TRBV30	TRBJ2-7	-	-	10	CAWGAYEQYF	TGTGCCTGGGGGGCCTACGAGCAGTACTTC
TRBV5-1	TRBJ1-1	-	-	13	CASSLSVNTEAFF	TGCGCCAGCAGCTTGAGTGTGAACACTGAAGCTTTCTTT
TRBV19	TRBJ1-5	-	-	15	CASSMSRLGNQPQHF	TGTGCCAGTAGTATGAGCAGGTTAGGGAATCAGCCCCAGCATTTT
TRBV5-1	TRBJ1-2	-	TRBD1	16	CASSLALQGPDYGYTF	TGCGCCAGCAGCTTGGCTCTACAGGGGCCGGACTATGGCTACACCTTC
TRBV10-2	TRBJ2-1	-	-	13	CASCKLSYNEQFF	TGCGCCAGCTGTAAACTCTCCTACAATGAGCAGTTCTTC
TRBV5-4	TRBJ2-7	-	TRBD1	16	CASSRPGQGAFDEQYF	TGTGCCAGCAGCAGACCGGGACAGGGGGCTTTCGACGAGCAGTACTTC
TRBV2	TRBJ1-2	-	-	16	CASSEGGRPEKYGYTF	TGTGCCAGCAGTGAAGGAGGACGTCCCGAGAAATATGGCTACACCTTC
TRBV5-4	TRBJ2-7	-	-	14	CARGTGYLIHEQYF	TGTGCCAGAGGAACGGGGTACCTGATCCACGAGCAGTACTTC
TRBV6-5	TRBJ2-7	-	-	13	CASSEQGSHEQYF	TGTGCCAGCAGTGAGCAGGGCTCACACGAGCAGTACTTC
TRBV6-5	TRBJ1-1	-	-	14	CASSHSSANTEAFF	TGTGCCAGCAGCCACTCGTCGGCGAACACTGAAGCTTTCTTT
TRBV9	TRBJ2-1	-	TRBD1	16	CASSVGSWDRGNEQFF	TGTGCCAGCAGCGTAGGTAGTTGGGACAGGGGCAATGAGCAGTTCTTC
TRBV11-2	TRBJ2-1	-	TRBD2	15	CASSLGSGGPDEQFF	TGTGCCAGCAGCTTAGGTAGCGGGGGGCCCGATGAGCAGTTCTTC
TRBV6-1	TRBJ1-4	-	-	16	CASSEAGVTTNEKLFF	TGTGCCAGCAGTGAAGCAGGGGTTACGACTAATGAAAAACTGTTTTTT
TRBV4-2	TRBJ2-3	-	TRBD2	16	CASSQRLAGGEGTQYF	TGTGCCAGCAGCCAAAGACTAGCGGGTGGGGAAGGTACGCAGTATTTT
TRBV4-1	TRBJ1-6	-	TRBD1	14	CASSQGTGNSPLHF	TGCGCCAGCAGCCAGGGGACAGGGAATTCACCCCTCCACTTT
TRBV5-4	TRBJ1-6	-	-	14	CASSLPSGNSPLHF	TGTGCCAGCAGCTTACCCTCTGGGAATTCACCCCTCCACTTT
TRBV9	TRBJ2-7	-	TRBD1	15	CASSPRDRVIYEQYF	TGTGCCAGCAGCCCGCGGGACAGGGTAATTTACGAGCAGTACTTC
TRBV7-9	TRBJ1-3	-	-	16	CASSLESLSSGNTIYF	TGTGCCAGCAGCTTAGAGTCTCTCAGCTCTGGAAACACCATATATTTT
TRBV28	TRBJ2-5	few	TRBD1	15	CASSYKGQGVETQYF	TGTGCCAGCAGTTATAAGGGACAGGGGGTAGAGACCCAGTACTTC
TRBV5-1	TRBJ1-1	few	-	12	CASSLLGFEAFF	TGCGCCAGCAGCTTGCTAGGGTTTGAAGCTTTCTTT
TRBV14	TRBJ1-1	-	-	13	CASSQRGNTEAFF	TGTGCCAGCAGCCAGCGGGGGAACACTGAAGCTTTCTTT
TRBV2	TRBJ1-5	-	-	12	CASNMVQGPQHF	TGTGCCAGCAATATGGTCCAGGGCCCCCAGCATTTT
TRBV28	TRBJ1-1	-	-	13	CASRWGLNTEAFF	TGTGCCAGCAGGTGGGGACTGAACACTGAAGCTTTCTTT